The present T cell receptor (beta chain) was sequenced within a study of cytomegalovirus exposure and HLA in healthy donors. The overall study: Of all 400 or so donors who were genotyped, roughly 81% belonged to the Caucasian-associated ancestry cluster.

60 Vbeta and 13 Jbeta primers were used in PCR. The protocol was immunoSEQ multiplex PCR, while the TCRdb copy is restricted to in-frame clones and leaves out a portion. The sample lists 150,000 or so clones; around three quarters were seen once. Study outcomes and limitations: Equally common other TCR beta chains were less clonally expanded than HLA-associated ones, a later analysis found.

Remarks on this clone: Its antigen is as yet unknown.

The V gene lost 4 bases and the J gene lost 2 bases, with 8 bases spanning the gap. Germline V gene data show CDR1 as SNHLY and CDR2 as FYNNEI. There are 13 residues in the CDR3. The rearrangement uses TRBV2 and TRBJ2-5; tentative D call: TRBD1 (5 bases). The sequenced material came from PBMCs. The source is a woman aged 25 to 39 in good health and CMV-seronegative. The CDR3 DNA is TGTGCCAGCAGTGTCCAGGGTCAAGAGACCCAGTACTTC. It specifies CASSVQGQETQYF.